This T cell receptor beta chain was found in a study of early T cells in non-severe SARS-CoV-2 infection. Study-level background: The chains were unpaired, and the sequenced material was bulk RNA from unsorted whole blood. Study findings and constraints: Anti-spike CD8 responses were favored by VDJdb matching, which missed private and CD4 specificities.

Attachment of unique molecular identifiers to individual cDNA molecules was performed. From the 5' RACE reads, TCRdb called clonotypes with MiXCR, one entry per CDR3 protein. Of approximately 64,000 distinct CDR3 sequences in the sample, roughly a sixth are singletons; the top ten hold over 8%. The CDR3 sequence is 14 residues long. V was trimmed by 4 bases and J by 0 bases, leaving 10 bases between them. Germline lookup yields CDR1 KGHSH and CDR2 LQKENI. This clonotype was detected only a few times. The antigen is undetermined. This specimen was whole blood, taken at baseline. The sequence derives from an adult who was a healthcare worker with PCR-confirmed SARS-CoV-2 infection or an uninfected control (not recorded which). The chain uses TRBV18 and TRBJ2-7; D is possibly TRBD2 (5 bases). CDR3 in DNA: TGTGCCAGCTCACAGGACTGGAGCTCCTACGAGCAGTACTTC. It translates to CASSQDWSSYEQYF.